This note documents a single TCR beta chain sequence. As yet, its antigen is unknown. This sample stems from a study of cytomegalovirus exposure and HLA in healthy donors. This CDR3 comprises 13 residues. After removal of 4 bases from V and 3 bases from J, the junction contained 0 bases not matched to a gene. Per the germline V gene, CDR1 is SGHDN and CDR2 is FVKESK. Whole-study results and caveats: According to a subsequent analysis, TCR clusters from the first cohort were inclined to appear together in the 120 validation repertoires. A few chains tied to CMV proved CMV antigen-specific in vitro.

Profiled with immunoSEQ multiplex PCR; TCRdb holds only in-frame clones, not every one. The sample consists of 100,000 to 150,000 clones, roughly 88% of them appearing once. The material sequenced was PBMCs. The receptor comes from a man aged 18 to 30 in good health and CMV-seronegative. The chain joins TRBV14 to TRBJ2-7, with TRBD1 identical over 10 bases. The CDR3 sequence: CASSRTGGYEQYF. The CDR3 DNA is TGTGCCAGCAGCCGGACAGGGGGCTACGAGCAGTACTTC. Full variable domain (missing parts from reference TRBV14 and TRBJ2-7): EAGVTQFPSHSVIEKGQTVTLRCDPISGHDNLYWYRRVMGKEIKFLLHFVKESKQDESGMPNNRFLAERTGGTYSTLKVQPAELEDSGVYFCASSRTGGYEQYFGPGTRLTVT.